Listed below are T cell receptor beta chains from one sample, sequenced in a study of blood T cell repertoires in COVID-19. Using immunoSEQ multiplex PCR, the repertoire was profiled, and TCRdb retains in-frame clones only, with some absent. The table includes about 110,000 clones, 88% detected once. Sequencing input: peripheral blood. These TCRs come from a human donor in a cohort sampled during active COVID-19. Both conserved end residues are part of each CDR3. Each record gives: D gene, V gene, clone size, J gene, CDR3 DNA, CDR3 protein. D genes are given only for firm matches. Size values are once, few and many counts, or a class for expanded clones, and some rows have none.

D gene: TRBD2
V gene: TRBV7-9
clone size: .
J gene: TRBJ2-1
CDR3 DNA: TGTGCCAGCAGCCCTAGCGGGGCTGAGCAGTTCTTC
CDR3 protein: CASSPSGAEQFF

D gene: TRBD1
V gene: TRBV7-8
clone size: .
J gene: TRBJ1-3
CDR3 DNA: TGTGCCAGCAGCTTCCAGGGACAGGGCCGCTCTGGAAACACCATATATTTT
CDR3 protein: CASSFQGQGRSGNTIYF

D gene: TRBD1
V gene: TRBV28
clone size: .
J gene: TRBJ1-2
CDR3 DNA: TGTGCCAGCAGAAGACAGGGGGTAGGCTATGGCTACACCTTC
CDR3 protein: CASRRQGVGYGYTF

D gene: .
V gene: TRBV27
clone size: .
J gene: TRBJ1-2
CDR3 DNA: TGTGCCAGCAGCCCCTGGGGCAACTATGGCTACACCTTC
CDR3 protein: CASSPWGNYGYTF

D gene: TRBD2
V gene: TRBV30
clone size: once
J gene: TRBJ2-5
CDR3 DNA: TGTGCCTGGGGCACCGGAAGGACTAGCGGGAGGGCCGGAGAGACCCAGTACTTC
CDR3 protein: CAWGTGRTSGRAGETQYF

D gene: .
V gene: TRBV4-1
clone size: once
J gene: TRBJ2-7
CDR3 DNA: TGCGCCAGCAGCCAACTGCCTACCTTCTCCTACGAGCAGTACTTC
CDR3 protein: CASSQLPTFSYEQYF

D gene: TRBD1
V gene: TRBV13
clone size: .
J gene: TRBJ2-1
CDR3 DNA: TGTGCCAGCAGCCCCCCGGGACAGTACAATGAGCAGTTCTTC
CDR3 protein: CASSPPGQYNEQFF

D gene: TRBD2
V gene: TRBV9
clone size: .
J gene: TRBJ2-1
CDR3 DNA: TGTGCCAGCAGCGTAGTGGCGGGAGGGATGATGTATGAGCAGTTCTTC
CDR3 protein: CASSVVAGGMMYEQFF

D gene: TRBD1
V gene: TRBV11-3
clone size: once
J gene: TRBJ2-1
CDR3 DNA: TGTGCCAGCAGCTCCCGGGACAGCCCCTACAATGAGCAGTTCTTC
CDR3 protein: CASSSRDSPYNEQFF

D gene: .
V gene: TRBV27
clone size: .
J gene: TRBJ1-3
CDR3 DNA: TGTGCCAGCAGTTTGGGAGGATCTGGAAACACCATATATTTT
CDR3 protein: CASSLGGSGNTIYF

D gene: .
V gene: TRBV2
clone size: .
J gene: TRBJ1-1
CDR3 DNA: TGTGCCAGCCCTATGGGGGGTCCGACTGAAGCTTTCTTT
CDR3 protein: CASPMGGPTEAFF

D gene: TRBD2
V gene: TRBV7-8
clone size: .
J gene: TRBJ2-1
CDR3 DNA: TGTGCCAGCAGCGCTACTAGCGGGAGGGCCTACAATGAGCAGTTCTTC
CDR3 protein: CASSATSGRAYNEQFF

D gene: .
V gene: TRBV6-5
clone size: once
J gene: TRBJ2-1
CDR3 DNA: TGTGCCAGCAGTTACAGGGGGAATGAGCAGTTCTTC
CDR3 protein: CASSYRGNEQFF

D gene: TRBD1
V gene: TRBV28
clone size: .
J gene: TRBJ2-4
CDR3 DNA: TGTGCCAGCAGCAAACAGGGGGCGACGGGCATTCAGTACTTC
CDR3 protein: CASSKQGATGIQYF

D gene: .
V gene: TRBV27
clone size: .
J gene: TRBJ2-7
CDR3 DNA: TGTGCCAGCAGAGGTTTGTTACAGGGGGGGCACGAGCAGTACTTC
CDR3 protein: CASRGLLQGGHEQYF

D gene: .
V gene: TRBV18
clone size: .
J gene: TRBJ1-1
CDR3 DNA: TGTGCCAGCTCACAGATTACAAGCGCGGGCACTGAAGCTTTCTTT
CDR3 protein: CASSQITSAGTEAFF

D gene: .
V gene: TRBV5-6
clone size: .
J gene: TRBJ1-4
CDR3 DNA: TGTGCCAGCAGCCCGGGGGTGGGGAATGAAAAACTGTTTTTT
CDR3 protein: CASSPGVGNEKLFF

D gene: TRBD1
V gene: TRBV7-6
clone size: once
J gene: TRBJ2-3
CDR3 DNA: TGTGCCAGCAGCTATGCCGGGACAGGTCTCGCAGATACGCAGTATTTT
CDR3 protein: CASSYAGTGLADTQYF

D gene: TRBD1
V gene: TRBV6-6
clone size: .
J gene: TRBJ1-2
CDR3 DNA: TGTGCCAGCACCCCCGGGAGGCAGGGGGCCTACACCTTC
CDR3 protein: CASTPGRQGAYTF

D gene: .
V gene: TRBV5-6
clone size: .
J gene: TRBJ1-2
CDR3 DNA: TGTGCCAGCAGCTTGACAGACTATGGCTACACCTTC
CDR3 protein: CASSLTDYGYTF

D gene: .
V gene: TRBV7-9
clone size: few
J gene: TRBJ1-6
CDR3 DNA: TGTGCCAGCAGCTTAGGCGGTATCGGGAATTCACCCCTCCACTTT
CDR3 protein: CASSLGGIGNSPLHF

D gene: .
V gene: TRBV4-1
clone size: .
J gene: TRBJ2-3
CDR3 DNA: TGCGCCAGCAGCCAACCGTCTAGCACAGATACGCAGTATTTT
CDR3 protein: CASSQPSSTDTQYF

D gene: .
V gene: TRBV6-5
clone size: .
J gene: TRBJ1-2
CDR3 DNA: TGTGCCAGCAGTTCGGGCGGGGGTGGCTACACCTTC
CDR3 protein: CASSSGGGGYTF

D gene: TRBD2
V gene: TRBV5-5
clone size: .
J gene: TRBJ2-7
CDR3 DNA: TGTGCCAGCAGCTTGGTCCATAGCGGGGGCTACGAGCAGTACTTC
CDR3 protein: CASSLVHSGGYEQYF

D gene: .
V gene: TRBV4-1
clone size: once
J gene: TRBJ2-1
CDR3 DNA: TGCGCCAGCAGCCAAGATTCCCTGGCTAGTGAGCAGTTCTTC
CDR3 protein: CASSQDSLASEQFF

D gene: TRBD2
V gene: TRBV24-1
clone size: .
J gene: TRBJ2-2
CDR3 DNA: TGTGCCACCAGTGACCCTTCTCGACTAGCGGGGGGCAAAGCGACCGGGGAGCTGTTTTTT
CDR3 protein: CATSDPSRLAGGKATGELFF

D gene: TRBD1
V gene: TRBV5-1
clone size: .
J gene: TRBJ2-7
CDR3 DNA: TGCGCCAGCAGCCACGGGACAGGGGGTGGCGACGAGCAGTACTTC
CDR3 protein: CASSHGTGGGDEQYF

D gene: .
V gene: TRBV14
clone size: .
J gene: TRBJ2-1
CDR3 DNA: TGTGCCAGCAGCCAGGGTACAGGGCCCCTCATTTCCTACAATGAGCAGTTCTTC
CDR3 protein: CASSQGTGPLISYNEQFF

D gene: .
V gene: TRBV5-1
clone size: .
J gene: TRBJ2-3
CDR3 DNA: TGCGCCAGCAGCTCAGGGAATACGCAGTATTTT
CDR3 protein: CASSSGNTQYF

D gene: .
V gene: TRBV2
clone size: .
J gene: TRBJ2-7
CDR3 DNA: TGTGCCAGCGCTCGCGGCGGGGTCTACGAGCAGTACTTC
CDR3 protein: CASARGGVYEQYF

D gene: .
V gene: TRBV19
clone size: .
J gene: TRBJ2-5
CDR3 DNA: TGTGCCAGTAGTATTGACATCCAAGAGACCCAGTACTTC
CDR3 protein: CASSIDIQETQYF

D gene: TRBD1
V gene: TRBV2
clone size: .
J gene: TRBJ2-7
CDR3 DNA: TGTGCCAGCAGTATACAGGGGGCCCTACCCTACGAGCAGTACTTC
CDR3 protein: CASSIQGALPYEQYF

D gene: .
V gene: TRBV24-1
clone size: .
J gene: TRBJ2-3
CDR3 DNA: TGTGCCACCAGTGACCCGACAGCCTCCGATACGCAGTATTTT
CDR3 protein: CATSDPTASDTQYF

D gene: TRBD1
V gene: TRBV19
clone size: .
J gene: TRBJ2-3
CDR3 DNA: TGTGCCAGTTCCGGGACAGGGGGCGCAGATACGCAGTATTTT
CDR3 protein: CASSGTGGADTQYF

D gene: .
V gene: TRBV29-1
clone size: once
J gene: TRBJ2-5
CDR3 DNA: TGCAGCGTTGAGATCCAGGGGGGTTGGATGACCCAGTACTTC
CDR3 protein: CSVEIQGGWMTQYF

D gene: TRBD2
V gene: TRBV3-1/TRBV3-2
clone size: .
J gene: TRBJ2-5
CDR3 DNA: TGTGCCAGCAGCCAAGCCTCCGCGGGGGGCCTCCAAGAGACCCAGTACTTC
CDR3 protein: CASSQASAGGLQETQYF

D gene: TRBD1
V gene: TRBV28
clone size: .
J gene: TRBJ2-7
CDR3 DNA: TGTGCCAGCAGTTTGGGGGACAGGGGGATCGCCTACGAGCAGTACTTC
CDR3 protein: CASSLGDRGIAYEQYF

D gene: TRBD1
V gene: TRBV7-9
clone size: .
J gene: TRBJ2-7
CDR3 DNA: TGTGCCAGCGGGGACAGCCCCCTCGAGCAGTACTTC
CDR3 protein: CASGDSPLEQYF

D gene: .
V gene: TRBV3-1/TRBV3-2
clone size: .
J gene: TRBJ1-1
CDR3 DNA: TGTGCCAGCAGCCCCCAGGCCGGGAGAGCTTTCTTT
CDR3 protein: CASSPQAGRAFF

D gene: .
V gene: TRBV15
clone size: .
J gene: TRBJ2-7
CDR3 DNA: TGTGCCACCAGCAGCCCCAGCTACGAGCAGTACTTC
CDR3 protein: CATSSPSYEQYF

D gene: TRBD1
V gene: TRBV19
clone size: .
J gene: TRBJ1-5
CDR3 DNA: TGTGCCAGTAGTCCCCGGGACAGGGGGCAAGTTAGCAATCAGCCCCAGCATTTT
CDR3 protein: CASSPRDRGQVSNQPQHF

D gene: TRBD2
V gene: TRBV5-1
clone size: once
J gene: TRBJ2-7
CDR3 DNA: TGCGCCAGCAGCTTGGGTTGGGGAGGGGACTACGAGCAGTACTTC
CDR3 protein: CASSLGWGGDYEQYF

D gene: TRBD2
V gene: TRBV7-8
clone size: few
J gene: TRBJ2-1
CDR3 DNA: TGTGCCAGCAGCTTAGAACTAGCGGGAGGGAGGAATGAGCAGTTCTTC
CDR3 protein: CASSLELAGGRNEQFF

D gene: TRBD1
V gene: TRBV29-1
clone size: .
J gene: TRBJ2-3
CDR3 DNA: TGCAGCGTCACAGGGACAGGGGGCACAGATACGCAGTATTTT
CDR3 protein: CSVTGTGGTDTQYF

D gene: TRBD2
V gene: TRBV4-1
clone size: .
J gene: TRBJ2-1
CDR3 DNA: TGCGCCAGCAGCCCCCTAGCGGGAGGGCCCACCGATGAGCAGTTCTTC
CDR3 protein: CASSPLAGGPTDEQFF

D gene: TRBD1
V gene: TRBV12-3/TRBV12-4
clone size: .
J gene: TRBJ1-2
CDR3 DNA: TGTGCCAGCAAGGAGACAGGGCATGGCTACACCTTC
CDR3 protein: CASKETGHGYTF

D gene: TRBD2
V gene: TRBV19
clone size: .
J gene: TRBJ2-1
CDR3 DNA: TGTGCCAGTAGCCGAGGACTAGCGATCGCCTGGGACAATGAGCAGTTCTTC
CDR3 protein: CASSRGLAIAWDNEQFF

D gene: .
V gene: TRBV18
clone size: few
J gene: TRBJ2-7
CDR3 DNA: TGTGCCAGCTCACCCGGACAGTTCCCTGGCGAGCAGTACTTC
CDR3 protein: CASSPGQFPGEQYF

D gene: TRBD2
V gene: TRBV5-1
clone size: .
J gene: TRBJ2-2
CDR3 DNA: TGCGCCAGCAGCTTGATCTGGGCGGGGGGCTTCAACACCGGGGAGCTGTTTTTT
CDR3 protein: CASSLIWAGGFNTGELFF

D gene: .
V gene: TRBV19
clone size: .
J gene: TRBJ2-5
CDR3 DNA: TGTGCCAGTACGGGCTCGGGACAAGAGACCCAGTACTTC
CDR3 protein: CASTGSGQETQYF